This T cell receptor beta chain was captured by sequencing in a study of cytomegalovirus exposure and HLA in healthy donors. As for the study in general: In terms of ancestry, the Caucasian-associated cluster contained about four fifths of the roughly 400 genotyped donors. General study points: Evidence from a later analysis indicated that most CMV-associated TCR beta chains looked HLA-restricted. An analysis was carried out at a later point. It showed that HLA-associated TCR beta chains were more clonally expanded than equally common non-associated chains.

The length of the CDR3 is 14 residues. V was clipped by 10 bases and J by 2 bases, with 18 bases between them. Germline V gene lookup returns CDR1 MNHNS and CDR2 SASEGT. Amplification used 60 Vbeta primers and 13 Jbeta primers. Profiled with immunoSEQ multiplex PCR; TCRdb holds only in-frame clones, not every one. Of about 130,000 clones in the sample, just under 80% were seen once. As for this clone: Its antigen is unidentified.

The sample comprised PBMCs. The receptor was derived from a woman aged 40 to 50 in good health and CMV-seronegative. The genes are TRBV6-1 and TRBJ2-7; D possibly corresponds to TRBD1 (5 bases). The DNA for the CDR3 is TGTGCCACCTTCACTACCCTGACAGCCTACGAGCAGTACTTC. This gives the protein CATFTTLTAYEQYF.